Listed here is a single T cell receptor beta chain. The authors reverse transcribed roughly 0.5 to 1 ug RNA with random hexamers. Amplification of TCR beta CDR3 by immunoSEQ multiplex PCR spanned 54 Vbeta and 13 Jbeta. TCRdb recomputed calls from the immunoSEQ multiplex PCR reads with MiXCR, one row per CDR3 protein. Of fewer than 250,000 distinct CDR3 sequences in the sample, over 85% are singletons; the top ten hold 0.09% to 0.12%. CDR1 and CDR2 from the germline V gene are SQVTM and ANQGSEA. The V end lost 4 bases, the J end lost 0 bases, and 12 bases lay between the germline ends. This CDR3 spans 14 amino acids. The T cells that were sequenced for TCR beta were CD8+ and CD4+ cells from blood. These data come from a study of CD8 T cells in Susac syndrome.

This sequence joins TRBV29-1 and TRBJ1-1; D is unclear. The sample was CD4+ T cells from PBMCs. The TCR was taken from a human donor in good health. The CDR3 bases are TGCAGCGTTGCCCCAGAGCTTATGAACACTGAAGCTTTCTTT. Translated: CSVAPELMNTEAFF.